This T cell receptor (beta chain) emerged from a study of vaccination effects on CD4 cells after COVID-19. Regarding the study as a whole: Cross-reaction with common cold coronaviruses was seen in only 1 of 255 vaccine-induced clones from healthy vaccinees. Sampling in the study covered few convalescent patients and included no early post-infection timepoints.

Remarks on this clone: Its antigen is undetermined.

This CDR3 region has 13 residues. After expansion with viral peptide pools in the ViraFEST assay, antigen-specific CD4+ T cells were sequenced. Subsequent to 10 days of culture, CD4+ T cells were isolated. Participants were vaccinated with two doses of either the BNT162b2 or mRNA-1273 vaccine. IL-2 medium took the place of half the medium on both days 3 and 7. The data were produced by immunoSEQ multiplex PCR, yet TCRdb's version contains in-frame clones alone and is incomplete. The sample has around 24,000 clones; approximately 79% are singletons. Sequencing was performed on CD4+ T cells from PBMCs cultured with SARS-CoV-2 spike peptides, taken after COVID-19 vaccination. The chain uses TRBV21-1 and TRBJ1-2. TRBV21-1 is given as a pseudogene. The TCR was taken from a human donor who received a COVID-19 vaccine. Some clones in this sample may be carry-over from other donors' samples. CDR3 bases: TGTGCCAGCAGCACCCCCGCTAACTATGGCTACACCTTC. Residues: CASSTPANYGYTF.